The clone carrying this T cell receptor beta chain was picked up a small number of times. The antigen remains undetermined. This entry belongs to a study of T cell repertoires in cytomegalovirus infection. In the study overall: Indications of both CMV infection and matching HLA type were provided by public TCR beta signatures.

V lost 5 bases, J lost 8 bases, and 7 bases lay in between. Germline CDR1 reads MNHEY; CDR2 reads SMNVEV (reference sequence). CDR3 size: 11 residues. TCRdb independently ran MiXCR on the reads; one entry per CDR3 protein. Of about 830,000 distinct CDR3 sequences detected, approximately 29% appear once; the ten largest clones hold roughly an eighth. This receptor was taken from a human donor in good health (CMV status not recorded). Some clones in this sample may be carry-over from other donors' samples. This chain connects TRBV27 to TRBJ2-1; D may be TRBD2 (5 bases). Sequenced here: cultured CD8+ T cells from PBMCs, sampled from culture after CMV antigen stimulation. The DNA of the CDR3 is TGTGCCAGCAGTACGGGGTATGAGCAGTTCTTC. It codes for CASSTGYEQFF.